This record concerns one TCR beta chain sequence. This sample is drawn from a study of shared clonotypes between healthy human individuals. This CDR3 is built from 17 residues. The trim removed 0 bases at V and 4 bases at J, leaving 7 bases unmatched. The germline V gene has CDR1 SGDLS and CDR2 YYNGEE. Selected positively for CCR7 and CD45RO-negative, naive CD8 cells excluded terminally differentiated effector memory CD45RA+ cells. TCRdb's copy holds only in-frame clones and misses some; the assay was immunoSEQ multiplex PCR. The sample includes fewer than 700,000 clones, 85% to 95% of them seen just once.

The rearrangement uses TRBV9 and TRBJ2-1, with 10 bases that match TRBD2. What was sequenced was naive CD8+ T cells sorted from blood. The source of this sequence is a young woman in good health. This CDR3 is CASSVGVGTSAYNEQFF. The DNA for the CDR3 is TGTGCCAGCAGCGTAGGGGTTGGGACTAGCGCATACAATGAGCAGTTCTTC.